These 8 T cell receptor beta chains came from one sample sequenced in a study of shared clonotypes between healthy human individuals (dated by TCRdb to 2019 to 2021). CD8 naive samples were CD45RO-negative cells positively selected for CCR7, giving a CD45RA+CCR7+ population that excluded TemRA cells. The library was made by the immunoSEQ multiplex PCR assay. TCRdb obtained this table from immuneACCESS and retained in-frame rearrangements with V and J assigned. These tables miss some clones; where compared with another copy, unresolved V genes account for less than half of the shortfall, and the remainder is unexplained. A total of over 2 million clones appear in this sample, about 94% of them only once. The ten top clones hold roughly 1% of the sample. The sample taken for sequencing was naive CD8+ T cells sorted from blood. The cell subset or site tag for this specimen amounts to: CD45RA+CCR7+. These receptors originate from a man aged 18 to 30 in good health.

The chain has TRBV6-5 and TRBJ2-5; 7 nucleotides line up with TRBD1. Germline CDR1 and CDR2: MNHEY and SVGAGI. V dropped 6 bases and J dropped 5; count of bases not matched to a gene: 9. The CDR3 is 14 amino acids. The CDR3 spells CASSRQGSGETQYF. DNA of the CDR3: TGTGCCAGCAGCCGACAGGGATCGGGGGAGACCCAGTACTTC.

The J gene is TRBJ2-1, the V gene TRBV30; 10 bases map to TRBD2. This CDR3 region has 14 residues. Germline CDR1 reads GTSNPN; CDR2 reads SVGIG (reference sequence). Losses at the gene ends were 5 bases for V and 8 bases for J; bases not matched to a gene: 9. CDR3 residues: CAWDLAGEMHEQFF. The DNA for the CDR3 is TGTGCCTGGGACCTAGCGGGGGAGATGCATGAGCAGTTCTTC.

The chain carries TRBV7-9 and TRBJ2-5, with 7 bases aligning to TRBD2. Trimming removed 2 bases from V and 3 bases from J; junction bases left unmatched: 9. CDR3 size: 16 residues. Per the germline V gene, CDR1 is SEHNR and CDR2 is FQNEAQ (reference sequence). The CDR3 sequence: CASSLPRGAGEETQYF. The CDR3 nucleotides are TGTGCCAGCAGCTTACCGCGCGGGGCGGGGGAAGAGACCCAGTACTTC.

This clone was observed a single time. This rearrangement joins TRBV25-1 to TRBJ2-1; perhaps TRBD2 as D (5 bases). Germline V gene sequence: CDR1 MGHDK, CDR2 SYGVNS. The length of the CDR3 is 13 residues. V was trimmed by 1 base and J by 6 bases, leaving 7 bases between them. CDR3 loop: CASSEWERNEQFF. The DNA of the CDR3 is TGTGCCAGCAGTGAATGGGAGCGCAATGAGCAGTTCTTC.

The CDR3 DNA is TGTGCCAGCGGCGGACTGGGGTACCAAGAGACCCAGTACTTC. Encoded protein: CASGGLGYQETQYF. This chain links TRBV27 with TRBJ2-5; tentative D call: TRBD2 (5 bases). The CDR3 consists of 14 residues. Germline V gene data show CDR1 as MNHEY and CDR2 as SMNVEV (reference sequence). Trimming removed 8 bases from V and 0 bases from J, with 13 bases in between.

This chain joins TRBV10-1 and TRBJ2-3, with D perhaps TRBD2 (6 bases). V was trimmed by 1 base and J by 4 bases, leaving 15 bases between them. Germline loops: CDR1 WNHNN, CDR2 SYGVQD (reference sequence). The CDR3 has 16 residues. CDR3 DNA: TGCGCCAGCAGTGAGTGGCGGGATACAATCCCAGATACGCAGTATTTT. As protein: CASSEWRDTIPDTQYF.

V gene TRBV13 combines with J gene TRBJ2-3; D remains ambiguous. V was cut by 2 bases and J by 0 bases, with 18 bases left in between. This CDR3 is 18 amino acids long. Germline V gives CDR1 PRHDT, CDR2 FYEKMQ (reference sequence). In DNA, the CDR3 is TGTGCCAGCAGCTTAAACGGTTTGGAAGAAAGAAGCACAGATACGCAGTATTTT. Its translation is CASSLNGLEERSTDTQYF.

This chain connects TRBV28 to TRBJ2-3; 9 nucleotides align to TRBD2. V lost 5 bases, J lost 2 bases, and 8 bases stayed unmatched. CDR1 and CDR2 (germline): MDHEN, SYDVKM. The CDR3 extends over 16 amino acids. In DNA form, the CDR3 reads TGTGCCAGCAGTCTGACTAGCGGAGAGTACACAGATACGCAGTATTTT. It translates to CASSLTSGEYTDTQYF.